The clone carrying this TCR beta chain was observed a single time. This specimen belongs to a study of early T cells in non-severe SARS-CoV-2 infection. In the library, individual cDNA molecules carried attached unique molecular identifiers. TCRdb independently ran MiXCR on the 5' RACE reads; one entry per CDR3 protein. The data show some 90,000 distinct CDR3 sequences, 15% seen once. V shed 8 bases and J shed 5 bases, with 6 bases lying between them. The germline CDR1 and CDR2 sequences are MDHEN and SYDVKM. The CDR3 spans 10 residues. The receptor's source is an adult who was a healthcare worker with PCR-confirmed SARS-CoV-2 infection or an uninfected control (not recorded which). The V call is TRBV28, the J call TRBJ1-2; the D gene is possibly TRBD1 (6 bases). The sample consisted of whole blood. The CDR3 nucleotides are TGTGCCAGCCAGGGGTATGGCTACACCTTC. It yields the protein CASQGYGYTF.